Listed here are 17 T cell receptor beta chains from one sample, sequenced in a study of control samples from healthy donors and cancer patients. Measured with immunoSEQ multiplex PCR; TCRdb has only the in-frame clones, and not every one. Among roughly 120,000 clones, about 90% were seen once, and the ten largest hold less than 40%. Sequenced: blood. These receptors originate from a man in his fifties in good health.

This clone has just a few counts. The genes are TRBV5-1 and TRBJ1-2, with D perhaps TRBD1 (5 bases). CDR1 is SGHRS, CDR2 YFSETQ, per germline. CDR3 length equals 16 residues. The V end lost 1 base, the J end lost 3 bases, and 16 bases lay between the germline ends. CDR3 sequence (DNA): TGCGCCAGCAGCTTGTCGCTCCGGGGGGGAGACTATGGCTACACCTTC. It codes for CASSLSLRGGDYGYTF.

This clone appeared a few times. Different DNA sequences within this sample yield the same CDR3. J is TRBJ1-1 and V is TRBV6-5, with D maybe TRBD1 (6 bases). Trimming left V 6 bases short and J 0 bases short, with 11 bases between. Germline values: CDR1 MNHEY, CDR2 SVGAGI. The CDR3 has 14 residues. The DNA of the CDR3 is TGTGCCAGCAGACGAACAGGGATGAACACTGAAGCTTTCTTT. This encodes CASRRTGMNTEAFF.

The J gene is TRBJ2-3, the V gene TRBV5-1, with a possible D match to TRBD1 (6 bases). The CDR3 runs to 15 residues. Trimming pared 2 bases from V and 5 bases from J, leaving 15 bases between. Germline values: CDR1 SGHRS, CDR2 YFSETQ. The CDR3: CASSFQDRDIDTQYF. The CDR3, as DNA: TGCGCCAGCAGCTTCCAGGACAGAGACATAGATACGCAGTATTTT. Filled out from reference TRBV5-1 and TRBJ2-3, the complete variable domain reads KAGVTQTPRYLIKTRGQQVTLSCSPISGHRSVSWYQQTPGQGLQFLFEYFSETQRNKGNFPGRFSGRQFSNSRSEMNVSTLELGDSALYLCASSFQDRDIDTQYFGPGTRLTVL.

The CDR3 region has the DNA TGTGCCTGGAGTGTAGGACACCACACAGATACGCAGTATTTT. It encodes CAWSVGHHTDTQYF. J is TRBJ2-3 and V is TRBV30; D may be TRBD1 (5 bases). The CDR3 runs to 14 residues. The V end lost 0 bases, the J end lost 2 bases, and 9 bases lay between the germline ends. Germline V CDR1 and CDR2: GTSNPN, SVGIG (reference sequence).

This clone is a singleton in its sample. CDR3 nucleotides: TGTGCCAGCACCGGGACAGGAGGAAACTATGGCTACACCTTC. Translated, it gives CASTGTGGNYGYTF. J is TRBJ1-2 and V is TRBV6-5; 8 bases agree with TRBD1. The germline gives CDR1 MNHEY, CDR2 SVGAGI. The CDR3 is 14 amino acids. The V and J ends lost 7 bases and 2 bases, in that order; junction bases with no gene match: 6.

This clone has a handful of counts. The CDR3 sequence is CASSFGIGDEQYF. CDR3 DNA: TGTGCCAGCAGCTTCGGGATAGGGGACGAGCAGTACTTC. The V call is TRBV11-2, the J call TRBJ2-7, with D perhaps matching TRBD1 or TRBD2 (5 bases each). V gave up 3 bases and J gave up 5 bases, with 11 bases separating them. CDR3 size: 13 residues. The germline gives CDR1 SGHAT, CDR2 FQNNGV.

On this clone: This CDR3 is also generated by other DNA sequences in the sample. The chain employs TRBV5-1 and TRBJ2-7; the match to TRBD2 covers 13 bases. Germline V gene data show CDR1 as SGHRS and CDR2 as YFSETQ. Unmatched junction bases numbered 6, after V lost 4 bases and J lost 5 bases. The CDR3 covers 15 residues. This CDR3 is CASSHLLAGGDEQYF. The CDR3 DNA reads TGCGCCAGCAGCCACCTACTAGCGGGGGGGGACGAGCAGTACTTC.

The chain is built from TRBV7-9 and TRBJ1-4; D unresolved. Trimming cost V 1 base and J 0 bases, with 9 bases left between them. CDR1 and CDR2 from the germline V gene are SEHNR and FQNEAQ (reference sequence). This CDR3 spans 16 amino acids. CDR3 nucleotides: TGTGCCAGCAGCTTAGAGGTGTGGTCAACTAATGAAAAACTGTTTTTT. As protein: CASSLEVWSTNEKLFF.

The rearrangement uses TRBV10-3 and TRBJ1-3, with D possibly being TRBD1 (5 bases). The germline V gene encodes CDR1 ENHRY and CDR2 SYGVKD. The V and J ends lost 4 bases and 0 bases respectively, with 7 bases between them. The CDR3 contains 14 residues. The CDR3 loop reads CAISAGGSGNTIYF. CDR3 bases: TGTGCCATCAGTGCCGGGGGCTCTGGAAACACCATATATTTT.

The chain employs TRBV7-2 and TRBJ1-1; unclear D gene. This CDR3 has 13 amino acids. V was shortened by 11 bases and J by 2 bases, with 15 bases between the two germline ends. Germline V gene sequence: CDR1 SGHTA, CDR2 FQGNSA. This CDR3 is CAGNRFFNTEAFF. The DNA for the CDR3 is TGTGCCGGGAACCGATTTTTTAACACTGAAGCTTTCTTT.

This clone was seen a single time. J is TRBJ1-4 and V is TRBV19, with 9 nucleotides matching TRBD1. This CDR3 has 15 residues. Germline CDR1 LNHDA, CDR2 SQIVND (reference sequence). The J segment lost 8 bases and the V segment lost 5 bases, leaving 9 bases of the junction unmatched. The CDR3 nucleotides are TGTGCCAGTAGTGTAACGGGACAGGGTTACGAAAAACTGTTTTTT. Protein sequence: CASSVTGQGYEKLFF.

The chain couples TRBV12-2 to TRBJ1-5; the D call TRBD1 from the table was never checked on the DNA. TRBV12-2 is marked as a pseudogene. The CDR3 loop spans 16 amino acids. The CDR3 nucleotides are TGTGCAAGTCGCTTGGGGACAGGGGATGTGGCTCAGCCCCAGCATTTT. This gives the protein CASRLGTGDVAQPQHF.

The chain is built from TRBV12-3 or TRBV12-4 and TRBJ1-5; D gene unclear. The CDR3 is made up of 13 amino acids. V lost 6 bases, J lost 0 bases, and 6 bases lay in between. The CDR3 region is CASSTASNQPQHF. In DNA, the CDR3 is TGTGCCAGCAGCACAGCTAGCAATCAGCCCCAGCATTTT.

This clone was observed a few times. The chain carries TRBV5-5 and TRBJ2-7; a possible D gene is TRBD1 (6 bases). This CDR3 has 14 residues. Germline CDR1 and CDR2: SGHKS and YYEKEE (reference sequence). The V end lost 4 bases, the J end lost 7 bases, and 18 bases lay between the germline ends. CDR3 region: CASSRNPITGEQYF. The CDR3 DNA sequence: TGTGCCAGCAGCCGAAATCCTATAACAGGGGAGCAGTACTTC. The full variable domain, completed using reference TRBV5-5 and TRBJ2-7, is DAGVTQSPTHLIKTRGQQVTLRCSPISGHKSVSWYQQVLGQGPQFIFQYYEKEERGRGNFPDRFSARQFPNYSSELNVNALLLGDSALYLCASSRNPITGEQYFGPGTRLTVT.

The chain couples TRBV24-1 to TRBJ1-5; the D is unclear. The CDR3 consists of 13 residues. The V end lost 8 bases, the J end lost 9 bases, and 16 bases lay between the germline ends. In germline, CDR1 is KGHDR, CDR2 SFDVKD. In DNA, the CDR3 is TGTGCCACCACTGGGCCTCGGATAAGGCCCCAGCATTTT. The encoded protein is CATTGPRIRPQHF.

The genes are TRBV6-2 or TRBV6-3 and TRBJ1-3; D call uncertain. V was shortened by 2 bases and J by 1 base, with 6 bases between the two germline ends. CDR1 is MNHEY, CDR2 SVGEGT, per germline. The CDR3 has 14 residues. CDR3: CASSYPASGNTIYF. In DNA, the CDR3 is TGTGCCAGCAGTTACCCCGCATCTGGAAACACCATATATTTT.

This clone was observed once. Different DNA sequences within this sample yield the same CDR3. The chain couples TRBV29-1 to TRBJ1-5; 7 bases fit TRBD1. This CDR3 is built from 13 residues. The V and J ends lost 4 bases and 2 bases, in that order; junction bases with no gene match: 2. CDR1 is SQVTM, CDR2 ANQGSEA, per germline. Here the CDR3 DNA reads TGCAGCGTTGGACAGGGAGGCAATCAGCCCCAGCATTTT. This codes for CSVGQGGNQPQHF. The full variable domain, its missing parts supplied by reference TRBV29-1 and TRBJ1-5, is SAVISQKPSRDICQRGTSLTIQCQVDSQVTMMFWYRQQPGQSLTLIATANQGSEATYESGFVIDKFPISRPNLTFSTLTVSNMSPEDSSIYLCSVGQGGNQPQHFGDGTRLSIL.